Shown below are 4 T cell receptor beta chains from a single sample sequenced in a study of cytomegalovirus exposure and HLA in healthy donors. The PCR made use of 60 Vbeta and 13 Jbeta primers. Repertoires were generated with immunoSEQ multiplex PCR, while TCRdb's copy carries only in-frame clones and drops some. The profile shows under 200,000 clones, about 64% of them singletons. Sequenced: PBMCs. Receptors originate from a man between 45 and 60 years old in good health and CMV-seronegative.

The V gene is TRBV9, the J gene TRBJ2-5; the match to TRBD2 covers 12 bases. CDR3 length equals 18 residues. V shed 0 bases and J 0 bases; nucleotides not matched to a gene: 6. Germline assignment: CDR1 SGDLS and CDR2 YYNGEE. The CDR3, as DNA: TGTGCCAGCAGCGTAGGGCCTAGCGGGGGGGCGTACCAAGAGACCCAGTACTTC. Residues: CASSVGPSGGAYQETQYF.

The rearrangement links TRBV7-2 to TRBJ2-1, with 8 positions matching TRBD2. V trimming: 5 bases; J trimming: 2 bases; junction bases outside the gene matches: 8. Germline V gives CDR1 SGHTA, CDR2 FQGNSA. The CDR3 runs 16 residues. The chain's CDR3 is CASSPEGRGAYNEQFF. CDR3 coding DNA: TGTGCCAGCAGCCCTGAGGGGCGGGGGGCCTACAATGAGCAGTTCTTC.

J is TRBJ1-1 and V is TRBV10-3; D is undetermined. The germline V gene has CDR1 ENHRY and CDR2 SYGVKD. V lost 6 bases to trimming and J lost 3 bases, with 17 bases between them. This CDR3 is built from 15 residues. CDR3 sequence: CAISATPGKDTEAFF. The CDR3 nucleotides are TGTGCCATCAGCGCTACTCCGGGGAAGGACACTGAAGCTTTCTTT.

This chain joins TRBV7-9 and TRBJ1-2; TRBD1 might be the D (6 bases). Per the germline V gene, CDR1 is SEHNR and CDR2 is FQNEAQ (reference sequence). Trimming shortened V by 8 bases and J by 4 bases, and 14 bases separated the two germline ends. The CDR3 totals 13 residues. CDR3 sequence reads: CASVAGGSYGYTF. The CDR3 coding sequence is TGTGCCAGCGTCGCGGGGGGCAGCTATGGCTACACCTTC.